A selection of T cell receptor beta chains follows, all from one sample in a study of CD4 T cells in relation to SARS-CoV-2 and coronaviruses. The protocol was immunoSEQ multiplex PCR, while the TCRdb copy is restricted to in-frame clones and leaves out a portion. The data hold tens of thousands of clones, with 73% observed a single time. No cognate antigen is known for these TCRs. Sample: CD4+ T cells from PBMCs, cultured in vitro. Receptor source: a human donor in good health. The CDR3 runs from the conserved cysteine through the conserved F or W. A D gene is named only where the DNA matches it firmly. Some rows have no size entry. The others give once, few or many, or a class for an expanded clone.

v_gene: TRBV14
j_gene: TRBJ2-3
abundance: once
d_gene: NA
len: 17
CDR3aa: CASSHPVRGSGTDTQYF
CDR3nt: TGTGCCAGCAGCCACCCCGTCCGAGGGAGCGGCACAGATACGCAGTATTTT

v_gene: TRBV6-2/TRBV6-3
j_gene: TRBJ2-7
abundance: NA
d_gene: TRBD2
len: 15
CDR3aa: CASSTGLAGTYEQYF
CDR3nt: TGTGCCAGCAGTACCGGACTAGCGGGCACCTACGAGCAGTACTTC

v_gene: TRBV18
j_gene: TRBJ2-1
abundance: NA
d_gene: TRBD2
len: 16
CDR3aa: CASSPGSSGTNNEQFF
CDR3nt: TGTGCCAGCTCACCTGGGTCTAGCGGGACGAACAATGAGCAGTTCTTC

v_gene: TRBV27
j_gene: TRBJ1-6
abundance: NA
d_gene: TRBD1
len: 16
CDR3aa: CASRPKDRGVGSPLHF
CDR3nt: TGTGCCAGCAGGCCCAAGGACAGGGGAGTGGGTTCACCCCTCCACTTT

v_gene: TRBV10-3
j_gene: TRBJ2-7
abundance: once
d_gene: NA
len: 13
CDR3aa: CAISESGGNEQYF
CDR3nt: TGTGCCATCAGTGAGTCGGGCGGGAACGAGCAGTACTTC

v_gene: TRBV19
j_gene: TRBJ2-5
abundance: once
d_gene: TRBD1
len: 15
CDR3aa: CASSMGQGVEETQYF
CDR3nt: TGTGCCAGTAGTATGGGACAGGGGGTCGAAGAGACCCAGTACTTC

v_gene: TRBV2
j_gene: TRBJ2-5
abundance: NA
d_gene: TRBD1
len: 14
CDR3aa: CASSSGTGRETQYF
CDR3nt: TGTGCCAGCAGTTCCGGGACAGGGCGCGAGACCCAGTACTTC

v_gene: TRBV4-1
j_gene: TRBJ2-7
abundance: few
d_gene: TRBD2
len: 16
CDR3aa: CASSQDPASGGYEQYF
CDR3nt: TGCGCCAGCAGCCAAGATCCGGCTAGCGGAGGCTACGAGCAGTACTTC

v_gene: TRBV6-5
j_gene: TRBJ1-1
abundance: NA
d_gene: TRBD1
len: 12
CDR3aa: CASSQTGAEAFF
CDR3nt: TGTGCCAGCAGTCAGACAGGGGCTGAAGCTTTCTTT

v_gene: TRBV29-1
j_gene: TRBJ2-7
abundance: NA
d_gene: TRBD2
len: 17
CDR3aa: CSVETPTSGRVSYEQYF
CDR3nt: TGCAGCGTTGAAACTCCCACTAGCGGGAGGGTATCCTACGAGCAGTACTTC

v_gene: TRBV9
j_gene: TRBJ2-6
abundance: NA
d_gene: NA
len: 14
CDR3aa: CASEERVGANVLTF
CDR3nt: TGTGCCAGCGAGGAGAGGGTAGGGGCCAACGTCCTGACTTTC

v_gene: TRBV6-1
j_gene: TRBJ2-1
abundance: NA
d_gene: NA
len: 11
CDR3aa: CASSESSREFF
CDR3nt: TGTGCCAGCAGTGAAAGTAGCCGAGAGTTCTTC

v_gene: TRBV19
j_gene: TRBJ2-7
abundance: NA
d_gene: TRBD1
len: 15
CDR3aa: CASSKDRGPSYEQYF
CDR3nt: TGTGCCAGTAGTAAGGACAGGGGGCCTTCCTACGAGCAGTACTTC

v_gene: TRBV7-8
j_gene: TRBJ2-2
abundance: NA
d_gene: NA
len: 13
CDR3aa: CASSFVNTGELFF
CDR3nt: TGTGCCAGCAGCTTCGTCAACACCGGGGAGCTGTTTTTT

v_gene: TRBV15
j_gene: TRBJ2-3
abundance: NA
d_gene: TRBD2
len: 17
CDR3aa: CATSRRLAGAGTDTQYF
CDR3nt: TGTGCCACCAGCAGAAGACTAGCGGGGGCCGGCACAGATACGCAGTATTTT

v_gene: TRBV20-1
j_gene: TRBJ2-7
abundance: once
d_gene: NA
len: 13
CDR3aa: CSASRQQSYEQYF
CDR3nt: TGCAGTGCTAGTAGGCAGCAAAGCTACGAGCAGTACTTC

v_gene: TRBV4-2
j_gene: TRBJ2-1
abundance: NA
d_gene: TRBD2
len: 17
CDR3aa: CASSQWAGGPGHNEQFF
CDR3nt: TGTGCCAGCAGCCAGTGGGCGGGAGGGCCGGGTCACAATGAGCAGTTCTTC

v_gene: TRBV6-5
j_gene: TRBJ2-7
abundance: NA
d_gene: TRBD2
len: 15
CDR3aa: CASVASGRAGDEQYF
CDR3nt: TGTGCCAGCGTCGCTAGCGGGAGGGCCGGGGACGAGCAGTACTTC

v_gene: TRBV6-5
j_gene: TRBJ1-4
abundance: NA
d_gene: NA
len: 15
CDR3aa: CASSKSQSGPGRLFF
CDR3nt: TGTGCCAGCAGTAAATCTCAATCGGGACCGGGTAGACTGTTTTTT

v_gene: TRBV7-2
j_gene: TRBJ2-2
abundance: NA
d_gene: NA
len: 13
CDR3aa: CASSFSLIGELFF
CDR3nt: TGTGCCAGCAGCTTCTCGCTCATCGGGGAGCTGTTTTTT

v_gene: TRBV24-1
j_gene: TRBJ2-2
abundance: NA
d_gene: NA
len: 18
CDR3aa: CATSDLQSGGENTGELFF
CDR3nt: TGTGCCACCAGTGATTTGCAAAGCGGAGGCGAAAACACCGGGGAGCTGTTTTTT

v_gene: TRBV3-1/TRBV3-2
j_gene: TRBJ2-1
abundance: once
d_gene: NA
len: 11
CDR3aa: CASSLGDEQFF
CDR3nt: TGTGCCAGCAGCCTAGGGGATGAGCAGTTCTTC

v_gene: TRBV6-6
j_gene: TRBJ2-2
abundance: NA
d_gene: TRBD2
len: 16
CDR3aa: CASSYTSGRETGELFF
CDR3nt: TGTGCCAGCAGTTACACTAGCGGTCGGGAAACCGGGGAGCTGTTTTTT